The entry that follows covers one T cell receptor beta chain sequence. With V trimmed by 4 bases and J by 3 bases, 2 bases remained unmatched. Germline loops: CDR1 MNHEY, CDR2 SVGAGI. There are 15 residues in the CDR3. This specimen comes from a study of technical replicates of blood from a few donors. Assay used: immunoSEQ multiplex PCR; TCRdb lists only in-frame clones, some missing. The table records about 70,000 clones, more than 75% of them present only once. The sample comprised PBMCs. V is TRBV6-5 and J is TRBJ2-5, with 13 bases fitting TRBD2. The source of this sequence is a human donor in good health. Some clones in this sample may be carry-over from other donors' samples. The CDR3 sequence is CASSLLAGGKETQYF. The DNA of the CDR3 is TGTGCCAGCAGTTTACTAGCGGGGGGGAAAGAGACCCAGTACTTC.